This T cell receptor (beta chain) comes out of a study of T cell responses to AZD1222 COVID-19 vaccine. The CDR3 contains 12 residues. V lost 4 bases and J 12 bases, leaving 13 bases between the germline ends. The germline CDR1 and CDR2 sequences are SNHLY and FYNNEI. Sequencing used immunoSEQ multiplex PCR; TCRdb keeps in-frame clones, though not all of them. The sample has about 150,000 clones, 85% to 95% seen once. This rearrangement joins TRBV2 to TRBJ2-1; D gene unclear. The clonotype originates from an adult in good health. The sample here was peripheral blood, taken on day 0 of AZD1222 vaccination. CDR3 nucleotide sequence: TGTGCCAGCAGTGGCGTAGGCTACGGGCAGTTCTTC. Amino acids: CASSGVGYGQFF.